One and the same sample provided the 4 T cell receptor beta chains below, sequenced in a study of shared clonotypes between healthy human individuals. Some clones are missing from TCRdb's copy, which holds only in-frame ones; the method was immunoSEQ multiplex PCR. The sample yields more than 2 million clones, about 95% seen once. The specimen was naive CD4+ T cells sorted from blood. Regarding subset: CD45RA+ positively selected. The source of these receptors is a man younger than 30 in good health.

The chain uses TRBV10-3 and TRBJ2-7; 10 positions agree with TRBD1. There are 13 residues in the CDR3. Germline-derived CDR1 and CDR2 are ENHRY and SYGVKD. Trimming removed 9 bases from V and 3 bases from J; junction bases left unmatched: 5. The CDR3 loop is CAIRTGGVYEQYF. The CDR3 DNA follows: TGTGCCATTCGGACAGGGGGGGTCTACGAGCAGTACTTC.

The genes are TRBV7-3 and TRBJ2-1, with D possibly matching TRBD2 (6 bases). The CDR3 sequence is 11 residues long. Germline-derived CDR1 and CDR2 are SGHTA and FQGTGA. V was shortened by 8 bases and J by 10 bases, with 12 bases between the two germline ends. The CDR3 DNA reads as TGTGCCAGCGGCCTGGCGGGGGAGCAGTTCTTC. Protein product: CASGLAGEQFF.

This clone was recorded once. The chain carries TRBV7-2 and TRBJ1-2; 7 bases align to TRBD1. After removal of 6 bases from V and 6 bases from J, the junction contained 4 bases not matched to a gene. CDR3 length: 12 amino acids. CDR1 and CDR2 from the germline V gene are SGHTA and FQGNSA. This CDR3 is CASRTGFNGYTF. The CDR3 DNA reads as TGTGCCAGCAGGACAGGGTTTAATGGCTACACCTTC.

The chain is built from TRBV29-1 and TRBJ2-5; D not certain. The V gene's germline CDR1 is SQVTM and CDR2 ANQGSEA. This CDR3 spans 13 amino acids. V was cut by 7 bases and J by 0 bases, with 12 bases left in between. The DNA for the CDR3 is TGCAGCGCGACCAGATCTAACCAAGAGACCCAGTACTTC. Translated: CSATRSNQETQYF.